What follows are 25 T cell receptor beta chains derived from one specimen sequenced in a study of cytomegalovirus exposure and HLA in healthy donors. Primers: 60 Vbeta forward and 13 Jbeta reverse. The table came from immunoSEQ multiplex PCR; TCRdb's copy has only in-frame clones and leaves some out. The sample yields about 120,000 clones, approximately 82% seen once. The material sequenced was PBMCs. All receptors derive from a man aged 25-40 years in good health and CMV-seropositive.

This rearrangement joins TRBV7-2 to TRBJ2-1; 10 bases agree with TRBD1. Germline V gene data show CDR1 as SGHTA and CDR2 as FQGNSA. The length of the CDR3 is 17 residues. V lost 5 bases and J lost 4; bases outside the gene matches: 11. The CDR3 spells CASSRPPGQGSYNEQFF. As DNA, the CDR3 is TGTGCCAGCAGCCGCCCCCCGGGACAGGGGTCTTACAATGAGCAGTTCTTC. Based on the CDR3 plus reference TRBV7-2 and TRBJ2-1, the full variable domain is GAGVSQSPSNKVTEKGKDVELRCDPISGHTALYWYRQSLGQGLEFLIYFQGNSAPDKSGLPSDRFSAERTGGSVSTLTIQRTQQEDSAVYLCASSRPPGQGSYNEQFFGPGTRLTVL.

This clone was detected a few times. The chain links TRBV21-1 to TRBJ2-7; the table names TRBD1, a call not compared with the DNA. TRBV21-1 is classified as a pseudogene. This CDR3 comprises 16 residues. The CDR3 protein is CASSARHGPSSYEQYF. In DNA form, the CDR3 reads TGTGCCAGCAGCGCTCGACATGGGCCGAGCTCCTACGAGCAGTACTTC.

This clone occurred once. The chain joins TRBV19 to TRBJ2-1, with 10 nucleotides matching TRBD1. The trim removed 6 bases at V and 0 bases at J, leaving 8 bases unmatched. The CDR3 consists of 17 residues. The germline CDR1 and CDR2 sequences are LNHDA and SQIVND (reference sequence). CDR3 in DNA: TGTGCCAGTAGGGTGGGGACAGGGGATAGCTCCTACAATGAGCAGTTCTTC. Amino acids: CASRVGTGDSSYNEQFF.

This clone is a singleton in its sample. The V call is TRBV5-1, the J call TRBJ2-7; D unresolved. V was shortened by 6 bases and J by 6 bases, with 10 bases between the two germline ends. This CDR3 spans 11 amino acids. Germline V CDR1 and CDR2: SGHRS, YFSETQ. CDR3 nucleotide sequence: TGCGCCAGCAACATGGGCCTCGAGCAGTACTTC. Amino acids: CASNMGLEQYF.

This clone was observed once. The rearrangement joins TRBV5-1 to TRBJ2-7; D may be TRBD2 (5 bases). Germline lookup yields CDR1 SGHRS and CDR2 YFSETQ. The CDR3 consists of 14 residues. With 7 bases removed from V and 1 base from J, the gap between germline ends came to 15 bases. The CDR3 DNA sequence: TGCGCCAGCGGTAACGGGGTGGGATCCTACGAGCAGTACTTC. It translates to CASGNGVGSYEQYF. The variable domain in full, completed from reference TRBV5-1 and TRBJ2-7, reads KAGVTQTPRYLIKTRGQQVTLSCSPISGHRSVSWYQQTPGQGLQFLFEYFSETQRNKGNFPGRFSGRQFSNSRSEMNVSTLELGDSALYLCASGNGVGSYEQYFGPGTRLTVT.

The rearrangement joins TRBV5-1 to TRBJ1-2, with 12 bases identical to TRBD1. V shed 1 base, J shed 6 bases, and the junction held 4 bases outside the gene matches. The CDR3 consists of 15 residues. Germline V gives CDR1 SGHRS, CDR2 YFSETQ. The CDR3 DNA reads TGCGCCAGCAGCTTGTTGGGACAGGGGGCGGATGGCTACACCTTC. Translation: CASSLLGQGADGYTF. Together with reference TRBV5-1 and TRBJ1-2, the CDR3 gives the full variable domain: KAGVTQTPRYLIKTRGQQVTLSCSPISGHRSVSWYQQTPGQGLQFLFEYFSETQRNKGNFPGRFSGRQFSNSRSEMNVSTLELGDSALYLCASSLLGQGADGYTFGSGTRLTVV.

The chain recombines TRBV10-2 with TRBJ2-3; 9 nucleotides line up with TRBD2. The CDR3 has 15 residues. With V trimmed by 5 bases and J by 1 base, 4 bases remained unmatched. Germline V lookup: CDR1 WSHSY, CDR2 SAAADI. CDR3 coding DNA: TGCGCCAGCAGTCGGATAGCGGGGGGCACAGATACGCAGTATTTT. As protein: CASSRIAGGTDTQYF.

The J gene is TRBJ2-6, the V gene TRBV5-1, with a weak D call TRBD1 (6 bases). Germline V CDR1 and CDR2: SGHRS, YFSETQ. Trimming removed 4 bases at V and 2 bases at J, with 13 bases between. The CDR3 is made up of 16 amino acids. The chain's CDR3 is CASSVEQGTGANVLTF. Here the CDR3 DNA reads TGCGCCAGCAGCGTAGAACAGGGAACTGGGGCCAACGTCCTGACTTTC.

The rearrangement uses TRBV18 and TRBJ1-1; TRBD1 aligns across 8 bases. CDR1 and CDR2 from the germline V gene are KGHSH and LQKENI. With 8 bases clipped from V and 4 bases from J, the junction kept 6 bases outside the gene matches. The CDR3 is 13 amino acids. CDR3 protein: CASQTGEGTEAFF. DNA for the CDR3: TGTGCCAGCCAGACAGGGGAGGGCACTGAAGCTTTCTTT.

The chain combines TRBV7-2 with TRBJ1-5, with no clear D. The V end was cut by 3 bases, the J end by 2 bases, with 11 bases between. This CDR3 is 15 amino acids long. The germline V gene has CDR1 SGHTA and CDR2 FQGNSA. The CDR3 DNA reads TGTGCCAGCAGCTTCACAGCGGTGGGCAATCAGCCCCAGCATTTT. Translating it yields CASSFTAVGNQPQHF.

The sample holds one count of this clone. The CDR3 is CASRQGNGNTIYF. The CDR3 bases are TGTGCCAGCAGGCAGGGTAACGGAAACACCATATATTTT. The chain couples TRBV6-5 to TRBJ1-3; perhaps TRBD1 as D (5 bases). V was pared by 6 bases and J by 4 bases, with 10 bases between. The CDR3 consists of 13 residues. Germline lookup yields CDR1 MNHEY and CDR2 SVGAGI.

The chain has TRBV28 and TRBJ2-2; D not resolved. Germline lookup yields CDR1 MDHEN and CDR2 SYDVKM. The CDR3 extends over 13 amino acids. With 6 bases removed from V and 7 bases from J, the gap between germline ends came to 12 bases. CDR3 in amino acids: CASSLSVNGELFF. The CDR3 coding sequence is TGTGCCAGCAGCCTCTCGGTCAACGGGGAGCTGTTTTTT. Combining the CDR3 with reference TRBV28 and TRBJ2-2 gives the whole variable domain DVKVTQSSRYLVKRTGEKVFLECVQDMDHENMFWYRQDPGLGLRLIYFSYDVKMKEKGDIPEGYSVSREKKERFSLILESASTNQTSMYLCASSLSVNGELFFGEGSRLTVL.

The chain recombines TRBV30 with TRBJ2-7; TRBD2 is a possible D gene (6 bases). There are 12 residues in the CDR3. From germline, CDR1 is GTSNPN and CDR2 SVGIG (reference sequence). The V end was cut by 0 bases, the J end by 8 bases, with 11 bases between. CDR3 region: CAWSVRDSQQYF. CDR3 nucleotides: TGTGCCTGGAGTGTACGGGACTCCCAGCAGTACTTC.

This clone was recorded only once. CDR3 loop: CASTPWELNTEAFF. CDR3 sequence (DNA): TGTGCCAGCACCCCGTGGGAGCTGAACACTGAAGCTTTCTTT. The rearrangement links TRBV9 to TRBJ1-1; D not certain. Trimming shortened V by 6 bases and J by 0 bases, and 12 bases separated the two germline ends. Germline lookup yields CDR1 SGDLS and CDR2 YYNGEE. This CDR3 spans 14 amino acids.

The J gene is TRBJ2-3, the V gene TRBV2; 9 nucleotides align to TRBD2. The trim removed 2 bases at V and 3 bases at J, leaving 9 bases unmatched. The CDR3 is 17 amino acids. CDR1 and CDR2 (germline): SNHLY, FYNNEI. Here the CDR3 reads CASSEWRGGSKTDTQYF. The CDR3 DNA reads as TGTGCCAGCAGTGAATGGCGGGGGGGGAGTAAGACAGATACGCAGTATTTT.

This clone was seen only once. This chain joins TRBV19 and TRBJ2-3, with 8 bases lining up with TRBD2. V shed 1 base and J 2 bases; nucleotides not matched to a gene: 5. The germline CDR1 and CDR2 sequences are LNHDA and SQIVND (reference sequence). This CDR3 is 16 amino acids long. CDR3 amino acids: CASSIGLAGPTDTQYF. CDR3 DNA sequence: TGTGCCAGTAGTATAGGTCTAGCGGGCCCCACAGATACGCAGTATTTT.

In DNA, the CDR3 is TGTGCCAGCAGCTATTCTAGCGGGGGTCAAGAGACCCAGTACTTC. Residues: CASSYSSGGQETQYF. V usage is TRBV7-7 and J usage is TRBJ2-5, with TRBD2 matching 10 bases. The CDR3 sequence is 15 residues long. Germline V lookup: CDR1 SSHAT, CDR2 FNYEAQ (reference sequence). With V trimmed by 4 bases and J by 2 bases, 4 bases remained unmatched.

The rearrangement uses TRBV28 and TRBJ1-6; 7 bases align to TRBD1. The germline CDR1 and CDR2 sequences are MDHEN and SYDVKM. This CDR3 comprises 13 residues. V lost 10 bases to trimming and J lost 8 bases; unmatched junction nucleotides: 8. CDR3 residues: CAMGGGTDSPLHF. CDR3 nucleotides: TGTGCCATGGGTGGGGGGACAGATTCACCCCTCCACTTT.

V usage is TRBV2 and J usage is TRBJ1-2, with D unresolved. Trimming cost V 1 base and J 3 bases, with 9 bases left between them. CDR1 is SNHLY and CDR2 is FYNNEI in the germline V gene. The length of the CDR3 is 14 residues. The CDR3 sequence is CASSEGSVDYGYTF. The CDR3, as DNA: TGTGCCAGCAGTGAAGGGTCCGTAGACTATGGCTACACCTTC.

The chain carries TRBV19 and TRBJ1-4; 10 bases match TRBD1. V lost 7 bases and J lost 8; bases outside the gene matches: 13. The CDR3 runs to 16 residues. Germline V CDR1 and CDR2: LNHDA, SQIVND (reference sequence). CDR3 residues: CASTLSRDRGKEKLFF. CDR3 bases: TGTGCCAGTACTTTGAGCCGGGACAGGGGAAAAGAAAAACTGTTTTTT.

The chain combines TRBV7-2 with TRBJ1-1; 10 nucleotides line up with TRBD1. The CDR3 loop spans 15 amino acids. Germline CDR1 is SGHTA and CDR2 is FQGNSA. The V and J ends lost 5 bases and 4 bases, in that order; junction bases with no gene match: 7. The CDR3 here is CASSARQGAFTEAFF. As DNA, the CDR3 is TGTGCCAGCAGCGCCCGACAGGGGGCTTTCACTGAAGCTTTCTTT.

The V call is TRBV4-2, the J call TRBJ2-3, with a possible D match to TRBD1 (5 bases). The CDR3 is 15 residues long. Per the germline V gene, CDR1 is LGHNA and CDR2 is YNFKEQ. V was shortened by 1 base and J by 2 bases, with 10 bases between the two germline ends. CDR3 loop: CASSQVGQATDTQYF. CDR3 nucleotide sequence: TGTGCCAGCAGCCAAGTGGGGCAGGCCACAGATACGCAGTATTTT.

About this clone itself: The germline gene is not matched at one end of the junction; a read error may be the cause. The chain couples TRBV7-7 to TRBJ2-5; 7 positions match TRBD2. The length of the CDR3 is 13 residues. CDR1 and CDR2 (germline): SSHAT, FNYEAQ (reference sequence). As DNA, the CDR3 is TGTGCTAGCAGCTTAGCGGGCCGAGAGACCCAGTACTTC. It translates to CASSLAGRETQYF.

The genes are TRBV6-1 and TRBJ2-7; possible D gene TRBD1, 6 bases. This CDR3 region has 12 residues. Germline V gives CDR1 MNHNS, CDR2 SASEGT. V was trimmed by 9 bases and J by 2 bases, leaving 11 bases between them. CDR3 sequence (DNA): TGTGCCAGTACAGGGCTGGCCTACGAGCAGTACTTC. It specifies CASTGLAYEQYF.

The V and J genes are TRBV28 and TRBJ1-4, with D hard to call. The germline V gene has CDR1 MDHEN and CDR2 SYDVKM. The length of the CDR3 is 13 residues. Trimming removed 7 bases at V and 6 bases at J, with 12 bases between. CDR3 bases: TGTGCCAGCACCCCGGGCGGGGATGAAAAACTGTTTTTT. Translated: CASTPGGDEKLFF.